What follows is one TCR beta chain and its context. The antigen remains unidentified. The data are from a study of spatial heterogeneity in lung cancer. Study in general: Raw reads showed each unique TCR and UMI combination turning up more than ten times on average. Findings and limits, study-wide: Resection blood, more than follow-up blood, showed ubiquitous expanded tumor TCRs.

Each CDR3 protein gets one entry after TCRdb re-called the 5' RACE reads with MiXCR. The repertoire holds 75,000 to 85,000 distinct CDR3 sequences, with approximately 20% as singletons. Time point noted: sample taken at primary tumor resection. The input material, whole RNA from tumor, nontumor lung or frozen PBMC, was sequenced unsorted. Samples were obtained from 65 to 80 donors, all untreated early-stage non-small cell lung cancer patients. The CDR3 loop spans 16 amino acids. Trimming removed 1 base at V and 2 bases at J, with 13 bases between. Germline CDR1 MGHRA, CDR2 YSYEKL. V usage is TRBV4-1 and J usage is TRBJ2-3; no clear D gene. The origin of this receptor is a male donor with early-stage non-small cell lung cancer. The source material was PBMCs, sampled at surgery. The CDR3 bases are TGCGCCAGCAGCCAAGGCCTCTCCCGGGCCACAGATACGCAGTATTTT. Its translation is CASSQGLSRATDTQYF.